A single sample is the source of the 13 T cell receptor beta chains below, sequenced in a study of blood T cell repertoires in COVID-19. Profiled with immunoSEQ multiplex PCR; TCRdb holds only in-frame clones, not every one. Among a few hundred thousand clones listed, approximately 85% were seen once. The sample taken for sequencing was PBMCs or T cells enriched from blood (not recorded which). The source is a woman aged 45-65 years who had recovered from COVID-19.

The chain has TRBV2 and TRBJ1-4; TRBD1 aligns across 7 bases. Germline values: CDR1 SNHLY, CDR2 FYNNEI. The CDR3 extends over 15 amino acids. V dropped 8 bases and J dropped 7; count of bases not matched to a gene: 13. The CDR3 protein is CASVRLTGSGEKLFF. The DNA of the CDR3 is TGTGCCAGCGTCCGACTGACAGGGTCGGGTGAAAAACTGTTTTTT.

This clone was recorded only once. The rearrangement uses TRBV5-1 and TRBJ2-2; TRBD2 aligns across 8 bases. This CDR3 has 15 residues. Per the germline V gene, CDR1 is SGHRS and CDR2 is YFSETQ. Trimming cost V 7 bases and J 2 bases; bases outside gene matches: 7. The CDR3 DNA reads TGCGCCAGCGGAAAGGTAGCGGGAAACACCGGGGAGCTGTTTTTT. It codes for CASGKVAGNTGELFF.

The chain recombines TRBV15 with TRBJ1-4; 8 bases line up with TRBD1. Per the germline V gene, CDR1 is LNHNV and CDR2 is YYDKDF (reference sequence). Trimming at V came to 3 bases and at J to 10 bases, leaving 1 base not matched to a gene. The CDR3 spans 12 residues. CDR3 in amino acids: CATSSTGGKLFF. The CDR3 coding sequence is TGTGCCACCAGCAGTACAGGGGGAAAACTGTTTTTT.

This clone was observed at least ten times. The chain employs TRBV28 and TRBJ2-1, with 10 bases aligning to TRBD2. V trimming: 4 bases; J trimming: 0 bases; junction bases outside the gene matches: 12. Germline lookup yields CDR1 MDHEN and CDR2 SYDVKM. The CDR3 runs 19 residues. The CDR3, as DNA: TGTGCCAGCAGTTCCCCCAAGGAGCGGGAGGGGAGCTCCTACAATGAGCAGTTCTTC. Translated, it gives CASSSPKEREGSSYNEQFF. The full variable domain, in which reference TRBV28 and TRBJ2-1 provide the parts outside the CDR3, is DVKVTQSSRYLVKRTGEKVFLECVQDMDHENMFWYRQDPGLGLRLIYFSYDVKMKEKGDIPEGYSVSREKKERFSLILESASTNQTSMYLCASSSPKEREGSSYNEQFFGPGTRLTVL.

CDR3 bases: TGTGCCAGCAGCCAAGGACCGAGACTAGCGGGAAGCAATGAGCAGTTCTTC. As protein: CASSQGPRLAGSNEQFF. This chain uses TRBV3-1 (or the pseudogene TRBV3-2) with TRBJ2-1, with TRBD2 identical over 11 bases. This CDR3 comprises 17 residues. V gave up 1 base and J gave up 6 bases; unmatched junction bases: 8. Germline V lookup: CDR1 LGHDT, CDR2 YNNKEL (reference sequence).

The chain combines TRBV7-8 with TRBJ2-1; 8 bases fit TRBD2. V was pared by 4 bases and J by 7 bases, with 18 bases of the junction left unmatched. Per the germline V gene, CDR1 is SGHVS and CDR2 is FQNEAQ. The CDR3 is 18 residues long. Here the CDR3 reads CASSWRVGVGRASNEQFF. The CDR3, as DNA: TGTGCCAGCAGCTGGCGTGTAGGAGTCGGGAGGGCCTCGAATGAGCAGTTCTTC.

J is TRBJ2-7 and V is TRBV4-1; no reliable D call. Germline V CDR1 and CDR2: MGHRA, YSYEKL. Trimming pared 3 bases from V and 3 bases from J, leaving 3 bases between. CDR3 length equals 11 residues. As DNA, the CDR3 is TGCGCCAGCAGCCACCTCTACGAGCAGTACTTC. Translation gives CASSHLYEQYF.

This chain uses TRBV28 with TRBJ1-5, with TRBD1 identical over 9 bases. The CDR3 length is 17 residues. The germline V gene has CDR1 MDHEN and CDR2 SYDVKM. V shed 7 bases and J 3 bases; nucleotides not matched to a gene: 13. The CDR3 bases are TGTGCCAGCACAAGAACCCGGGACAGGGACCCCAATCAGCCCCAGCATTTT. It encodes CASTRTRDRDPNQPQHF. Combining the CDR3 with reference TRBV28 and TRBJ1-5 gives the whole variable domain DVKVTQSSRYLVKRTGEKVFLECVQDMDHENMFWYRQDPGLGLRLIYFSYDVKMKEKGDIPEGYSVSREKKERFSLILESASTNQTSMYLCASTRTRDRDPNQPQHFGDGTRLSIL.

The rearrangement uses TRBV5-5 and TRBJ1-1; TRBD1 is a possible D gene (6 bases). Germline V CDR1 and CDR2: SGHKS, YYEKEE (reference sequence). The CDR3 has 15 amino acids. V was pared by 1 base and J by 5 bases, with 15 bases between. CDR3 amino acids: CASSLTLLQGTEAFF. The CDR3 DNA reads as TGTGCCAGCAGCTTGACCCTTCTTCAGGGGACTGAAGCTTTCTTT. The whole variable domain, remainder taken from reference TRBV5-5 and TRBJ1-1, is DAGVTQSPTHLIKTRGQQVTLRCSPISGHKSVSWYQQVLGQGPQFIFQYYEKEERGRGNFPDRFSARQFPNYSSELNVNALLLGDSALYLCASSLTLLQGTEAFFGQGTRLTVV.

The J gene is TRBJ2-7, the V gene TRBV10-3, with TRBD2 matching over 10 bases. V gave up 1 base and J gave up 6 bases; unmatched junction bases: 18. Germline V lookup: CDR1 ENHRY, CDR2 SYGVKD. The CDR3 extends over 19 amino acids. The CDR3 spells CAISEYAGSSGRAGGEQYF. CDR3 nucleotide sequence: TGTGCCATCAGTGAGTACGCGGGGTCGAGCGGGAGGGCCGGGGGCGAGCAGTACTTC.

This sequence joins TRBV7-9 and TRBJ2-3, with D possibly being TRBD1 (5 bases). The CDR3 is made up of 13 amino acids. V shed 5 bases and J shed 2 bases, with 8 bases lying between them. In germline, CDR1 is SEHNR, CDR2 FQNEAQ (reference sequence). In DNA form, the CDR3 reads TGTGCCAGCAGCCGACAGTCCACAGATACGCAGTATTTT. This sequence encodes CASSRQSTDTQYF.

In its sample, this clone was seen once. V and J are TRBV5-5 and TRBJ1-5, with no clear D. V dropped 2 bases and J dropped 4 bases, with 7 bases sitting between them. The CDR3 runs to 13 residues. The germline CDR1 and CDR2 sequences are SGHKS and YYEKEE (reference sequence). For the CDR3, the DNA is TGTGCCAGCAGCTTAGCGGGGAATCAGCCCCAGCATTTT. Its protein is CASSLAGNQPQHF.

CDR3 sequence (DNA): TGCAGTGCTAGTCAAGCGGGACATTCCGACGAGCAGTACTTC. Its translation: CSASQAGHSDEQYF. The chain is built from TRBV20-1 and TRBJ2-7; D might be TRBD2 (7 bases). V lost 3 bases to trimming and J lost 5 bases, with 17 bases between them. This CDR3 has 14 amino acids. Germline V gene sequence: CDR1 DFQATT, CDR2 SNEGSKA (reference sequence).